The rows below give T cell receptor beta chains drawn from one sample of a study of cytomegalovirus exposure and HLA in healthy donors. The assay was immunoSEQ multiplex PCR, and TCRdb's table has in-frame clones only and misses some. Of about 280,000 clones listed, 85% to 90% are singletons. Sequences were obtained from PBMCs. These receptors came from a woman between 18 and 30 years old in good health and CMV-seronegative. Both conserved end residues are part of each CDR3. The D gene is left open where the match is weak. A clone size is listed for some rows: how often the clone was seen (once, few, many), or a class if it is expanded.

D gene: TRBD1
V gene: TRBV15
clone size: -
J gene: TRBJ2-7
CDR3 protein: CATSRARTGGDEQYF
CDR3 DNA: TGTGCCACCAGCAGAGCTCGGACAGGGGGCGACGAGCAGTACTTC

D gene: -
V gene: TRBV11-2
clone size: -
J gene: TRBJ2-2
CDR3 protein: CASSLGPTGELFF
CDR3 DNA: TGTGCCAGCAGCCTGGGGCCTACCGGGGAGCTGTTTTTT

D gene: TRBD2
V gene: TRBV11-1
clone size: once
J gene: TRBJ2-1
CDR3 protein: CASSLPRTSGRAQFF
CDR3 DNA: TGTGCCAGCAGCTTACCCCGGACTAGCGGGAGGGCGCAGTTCTTC

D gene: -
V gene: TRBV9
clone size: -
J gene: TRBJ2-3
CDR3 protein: CASSVWASPLLDTDTQYF
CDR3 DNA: TGTGCCAGCAGCGTATGGGCTAGCCCGTTACTAGACACAGATACGCAGTATTTT

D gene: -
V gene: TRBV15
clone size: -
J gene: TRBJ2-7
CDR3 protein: CATSPERALDYEQYF
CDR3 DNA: TGTGCCACCAGCCCGGAGCGGGCGTTGGACTACGAGCAGTACTTC

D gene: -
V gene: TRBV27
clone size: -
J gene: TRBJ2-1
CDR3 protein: CASSSSLIAEQFF
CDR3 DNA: TGTGCCAGCAGTTCCTCGCTGATAGCGGAGCAGTTCTTC

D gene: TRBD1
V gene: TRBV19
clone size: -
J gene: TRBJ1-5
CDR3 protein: CASSILEGALGGQPQHF
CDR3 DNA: TGTGCCAGTAGTATCTTAGAGGGGGCGTTGGGCGGTCAGCCCCAGCATTTT

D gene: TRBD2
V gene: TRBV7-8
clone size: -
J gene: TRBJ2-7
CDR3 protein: CASSLAGGPYEQYF
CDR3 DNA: TGTGCCAGCAGCTTAGCGGGAGGGCCTTACGAGCAGTACTTC

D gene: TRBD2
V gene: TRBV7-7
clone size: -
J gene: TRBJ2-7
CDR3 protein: CARGDTYEQYF
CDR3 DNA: TGTGCCCGGGGGGATACCTACGAGCAGTACTTC

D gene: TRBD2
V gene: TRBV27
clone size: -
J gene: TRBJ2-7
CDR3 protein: CASSFRGGYEQYF
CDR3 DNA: TGTGCCAGCAGTTTTCGGGGAGGGTACGAGCAGTACTTC

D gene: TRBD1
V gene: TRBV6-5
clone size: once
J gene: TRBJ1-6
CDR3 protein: CASSYSEDRGNSPLHF
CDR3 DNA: TGTGCCAGCAGTTACTCGGAGGACAGGGGTAATTCACCCCTCCACTTT

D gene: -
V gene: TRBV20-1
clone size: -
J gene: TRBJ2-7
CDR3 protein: CSARATGEQYF
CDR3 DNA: TGCAGTGCTAGAGCAACAGGGGAGCAGTACTTC

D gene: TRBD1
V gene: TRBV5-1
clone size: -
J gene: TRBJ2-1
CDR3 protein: CASSLRPGQEPYNEQFF
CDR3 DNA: TGCGCCAGCAGCTTGAGACCGGGACAGGAGCCCTACAATGAGCAGTTCTTC

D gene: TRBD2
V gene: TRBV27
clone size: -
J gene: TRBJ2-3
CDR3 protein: CASNPPREVGPDTQYF
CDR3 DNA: TGTGCCAGCAACCCCCCACGGGAGGTGGGGCCAGATACGCAGTATTTT

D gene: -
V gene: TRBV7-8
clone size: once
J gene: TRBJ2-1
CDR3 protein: CASSFTSLDEQFF
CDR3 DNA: TGTGCCAGCAGCTTTACTAGCTTGGATGAGCAGTTCTTC

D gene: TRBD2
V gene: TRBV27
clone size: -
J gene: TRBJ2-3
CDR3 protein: CASSPGLAGHSYGADTQYF
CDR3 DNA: TGTGCCAGCAGTCCCGGACTAGCGGGACACTCATACGGCGCAGATACGCAGTATTTT

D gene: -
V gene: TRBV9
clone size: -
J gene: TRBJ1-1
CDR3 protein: CASSVGPNGGTEAFF
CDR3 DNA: TGTGCCAGCAGCGTAGGCCCCAACGGGGGCACTGAAGCTTTCTTT

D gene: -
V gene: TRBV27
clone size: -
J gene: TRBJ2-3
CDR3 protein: CASSLEGVSTDTQYF
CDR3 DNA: TGTGCCAGCAGTTTGGAGGGCGTGAGCACAGATACGCAGTATTTT

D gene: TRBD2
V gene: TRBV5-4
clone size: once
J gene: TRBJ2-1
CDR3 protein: CASSLTSGNIVVEQFF
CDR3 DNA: TGTGCCAGCAGCTTGACTAGCGGGAATATAGTGGTTGAGCAGTTCTTC

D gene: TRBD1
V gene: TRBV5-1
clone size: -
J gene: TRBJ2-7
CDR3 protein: CASSLENPGTGFLDEQYF
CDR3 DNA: TGCGCCAGCAGCTTGGAAAATCCCGGGACAGGGTTTTTGGACGAGCAGTACTTC

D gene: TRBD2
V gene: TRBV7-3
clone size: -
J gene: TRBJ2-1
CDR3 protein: CASSAPGLASYNEQFF
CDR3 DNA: TGTGCCAGCAGCGCCCCGGGACTAGCGAGCTACAATGAGCAGTTCTTC

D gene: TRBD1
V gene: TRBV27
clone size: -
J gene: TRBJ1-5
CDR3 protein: CASSSGQYSNQPQHF
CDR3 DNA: TGTGCCAGCAGTTCGGGACAGTATAGCAATCAGCCCCAGCATTTT

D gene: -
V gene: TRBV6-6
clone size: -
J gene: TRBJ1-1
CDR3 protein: CASSYSLTGRYAEAFF
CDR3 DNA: TGTGCCAGCAGTTACTCCCTCACGGGTAGGTATGCTGAAGCTTTCTTT

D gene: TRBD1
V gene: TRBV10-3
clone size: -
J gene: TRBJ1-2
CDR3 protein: CAISEYTGGFYGYTF
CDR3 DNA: TGTGCCATCAGTGAGTACACAGGGGGCTTCTATGGCTACACCTTC

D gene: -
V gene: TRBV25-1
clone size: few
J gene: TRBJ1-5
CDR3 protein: CASSESGNQPQHF
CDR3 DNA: TGTGCCAGCAGTGAATCGGGGAATCAGCCCCAGCATTTT

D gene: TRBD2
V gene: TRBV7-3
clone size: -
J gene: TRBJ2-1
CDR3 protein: CASSLTTPPTSGANNEQFF
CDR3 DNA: TGTGCCAGCAGCTTAACCACTCCCCCTACTAGCGGGGCAAACAATGAGCAGTTCTTC

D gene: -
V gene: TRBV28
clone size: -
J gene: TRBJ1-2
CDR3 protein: CASSPDNRRAGYTF
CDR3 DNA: TGTGCCAGCAGCCCGGACAATAGAAGAGCTGGCTACACCTTC

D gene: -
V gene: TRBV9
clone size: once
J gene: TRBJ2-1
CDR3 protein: CASSGVPGSDNEQFF
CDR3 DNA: TGTGCCAGCAGCGGAGTCCCAGGGTCCGACAATGAGCAGTTCTTC

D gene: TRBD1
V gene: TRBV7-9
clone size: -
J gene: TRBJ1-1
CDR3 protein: CASSYAGQAYTEAFF
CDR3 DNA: TGTGCCAGCAGCTACGCCGGACAGGCCTACACTGAAGCTTTCTTT

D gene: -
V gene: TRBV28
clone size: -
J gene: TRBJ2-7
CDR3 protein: CAIKQGVGHYEQYF
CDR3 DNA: TGTGCCATCAAACAGGGTGTTGGGCACTACGAGCAGTACTTC

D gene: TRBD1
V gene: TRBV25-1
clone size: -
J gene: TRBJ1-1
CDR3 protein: CASSAPTGTNTEAFF
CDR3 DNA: TGTGCCAGCAGTGCCCCGACAGGGACGAACACTGAAGCTTTCTTT

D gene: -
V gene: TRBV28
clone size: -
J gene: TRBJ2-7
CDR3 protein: CASSPGQLSYEQYF
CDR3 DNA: TGTGCCAGCAGCCCCGGACAACTCTCCTACGAGCAGTACTTC

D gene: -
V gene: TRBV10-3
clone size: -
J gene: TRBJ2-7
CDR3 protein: CAISELVYEQYF
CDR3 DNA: TGTGCCATCAGTGAACTCGTATACGAGCAGTACTTC

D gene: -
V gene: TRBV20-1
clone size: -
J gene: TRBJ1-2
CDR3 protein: CSARHNREVTF
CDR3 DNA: TGCAGTGCTCGCCATAACAGGGAAGTAACCTTC

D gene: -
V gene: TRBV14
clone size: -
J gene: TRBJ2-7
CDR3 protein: CASSLGYEQYF
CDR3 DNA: TGTGCCAGCAGCCTCGGGTACGAGCAGTACTTC

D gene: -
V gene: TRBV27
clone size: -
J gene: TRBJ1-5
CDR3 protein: CASRQGRNQPQHF
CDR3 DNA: TGTGCCAGCAGGCAGGGTCGCAATCAGCCCCAGCATTTT

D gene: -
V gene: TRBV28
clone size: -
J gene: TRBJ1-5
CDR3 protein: CASEDSSNQPQHF
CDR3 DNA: TGTGCCAGCGAGGACAGCAGCAATCAGCCCCAGCATTTT